This T cell receptor (beta chain) originates from a study of radiation and T cells in renal cell carcinoma. CDR3 length equals 13 residues. Trimming removed 7 bases from V and 3 bases from J; junction bases left unmatched: 5. Germline loops: CDR1 WSHSY, CDR2 SAAADI. The sample's time point: baseline pretreatment blood. Treatment specified: 15 Gy SBRT to primary tumor, nephrectomy 4 weeks later. The method was immunoSEQ multiplex PCR; TCRdb's version includes in-frame clones alone and lacks a portion of them. The sample shows tens of thousands of clones, roughly 80% of them seen only once. This sample comprised blood, obtained from a patient whose treatment included radiotherapy and nephrectomy. V gene TRBV10-2 combines with J gene TRBJ1-2; 7 nucleotides align to TRBD1. This sequence was found in a woman aged 70-85 years with renal cell carcinoma. The CDR3 is CASKEGADYGYTF. In DNA, the CDR3 is TGCGCCAGCAAAGAGGGGGCAGACTATGGCTACACCTTC.